Below, 16 T cell receptor beta chains from the same sample are listed, as sequenced in a study of blood T cell repertoires in COVID-19. Only in-frame clones appear in the TCRdb table, and some are missing; sequencing was by immunoSEQ multiplex PCR. The profile shows hundreds of thousands of clones, roughly nine tenths of them singletons. The sample comprised PBMCs or T cells enriched from blood (not recorded which). These receptors all come from a woman younger than 30 who had recovered from COVID-19.

The rearrangement joins TRBV4-1 to TRBJ2-7; TRBD1 aligns across 10 bases. This CDR3 region has 14 residues. Per the germline V gene, CDR1 is MGHRA and CDR2 is YSYEKL. The J segment lost 3 bases and the V segment lost 5 bases, leaving 4 bases of the junction unmatched. The CDR3 bases are TGCGCCAGCAGCACCGGGACAGGGGACTACGAGCAGTACTTC. Amino acid sequence: CASSTGTGDYEQYF.

The CDR3 DNA reads TGCGCCAGCAGCTTAGACAGGGGGACCTACACCGGGGAGCTGTTTTTT. This sequence encodes CASSLDRGTYTGELFF. The chain links TRBV5-1 to TRBJ2-2; TRBD1 aligns across 9 bases. The ends lost 2 bases at V and 3 bases at J; junction bases unmatched: 5. CDR3 size: 16 residues. Germline loops: CDR1 SGHRS, CDR2 YFSETQ.

This clone was observed a handful of times. The V and J genes are TRBV30 and TRBJ1-6, with 8 bases that match TRBD1. The germline gives CDR1 GTSNPN, CDR2 SVGIG (reference sequence). The length of the CDR3 is 16 residues. After removal of 1 base from V and 9 bases from J, the junction contained 11 bases not matched to a gene. The CDR3 bases are TGTGCCTGGAGTGAGGGAGGCGGACAGGGTAGTTCACCCCTCCACTTT. Translated: CAWSEGGGQGSSPLHF. Full variable domain (remainder filled in from reference TRBV30 and TRBJ1-6): SQTIHQWPATLVQPVGSPLSLECTVEGTSNPNLYWYRQAAGRGLQLLFYSVGIGQISSEVPQNLSASRPQDRQFILSSKKLLLSDSGFYLCAWSEGGGQGSSPLHFGNGTRLTVT.

The chain employs TRBV14 and TRBJ2-1, with D perhaps matching TRBD2 (5 bases). The CDR3 runs 15 residues. V lost 3 bases and J lost 0, with 9 bases in between. Germline V gene data show CDR1 as SGHDN and CDR2 as FVKESK. CDR3 sequence reads: CASSHPGFSYNEQFF. The CDR3, as DNA: TGTGCCAGCAGCCATCCGGGATTCTCCTACAATGAGCAGTTCTTC. Based on the CDR3 plus reference TRBV14 and TRBJ2-1, the full variable domain is EAGVTQFPSHSVIEKGQTVTLRCDPISGHDNLYWYRRVMGKEIKFLLHFVKESKQDESGMPNNRFLAERTGGTYSTLKVQPAELEDSGVYFCASSHPGFSYNEQFFGPGTRLTVL.

The V and J genes are TRBV3-1 (or the pseudogene TRBV3-2) and TRBJ1-2, with D perhaps TRBD1 (6 bases). Germline V gene data show CDR1 as LGHDT and CDR2 as YNNKEL (reference sequence). Trimming removed 0 bases at V and 1 base at J, with 12 bases between. The CDR3 runs 16 residues. The CDR3 nucleotides are TGTGCCAGCAGCCAAGATCTTGGGGGCTATAACTATGGCTACACCTTC. Encoded protein: CASSQDLGGYNYGYTF.

The rearrangement uses TRBV2 and TRBJ1-6; 7 bases are a match to TRBD1. After removal of 7 bases from V and 6 bases from J, the junction contained 3 bases not matched to a gene. CDR3 length: 13 amino acids. Germline CDR1 is SNHLY and CDR2 is FYNNEI. In nucleotides, the CDR3 is TGTGCCAGCACCGGACAGGCTAATTCACCCCTCCACTTT. Translated: CASTGQANSPLHF.

The chain uses TRBV3-1 (or the pseudogene TRBV3-2) and TRBJ1-1; D perhaps matches TRBD1 (5 bases). Deletions cut 5 bases from V and 4 bases from J, with 11 bases between. The CDR3 covers 13 residues. Germline-derived CDR1 and CDR2 are LGHDT and YNNKEL (reference sequence). CDR3 coding DNA: TGTGCCAGCAGCTCTCAGGGTCCCACTGAAGCTTTCTTT. Its protein product is CASSSQGPTEAFF.

This clone was seen just once. CDR3 sequence (DNA): TGTGCCTGGAGTGGGGACAGTGGAAACACCATATATTTT. This codes for CAWSGDSGNTIYF. This chain connects TRBV30 to TRBJ1-3; the match to TRBD1 covers 7 bases. V shed 1 base and J 3 bases; nucleotides not matched to a gene: 0. Germline-derived CDR1 and CDR2 are GTSNPN and SVGIG (reference sequence). CDR3 size: 13 residues.

V gene TRBV30 combines with J gene TRBJ1-2; a possible D gene is TRBD1 (5 bases). In germline, CDR1 is GTSNPN, CDR2 SVGIG (reference sequence). Between the trimmed V and J ends, which lost 0 bases and 3 bases, there was a span of 14 bases. The length of the CDR3 is 15 residues. The CDR3 is CAWSVRAGTDYGYTF. The CDR3 DNA sequence: TGTGCCTGGAGTGTACGGGCGGGGACGGACTATGGCTACACCTTC.

V is TRBV5-1 and J is TRBJ1-5, with TRBD1 matching 10 bases. Germline assignment: CDR1 SGHRS and CDR2 YFSETQ. This CDR3 region has 14 residues. V trimming: 4 bases; J trimming: 7 bases; junction bases outside the gene matches: 5. The CDR3 DNA is TGCGCCAGCAGCACCGGACAGGGGGAACAGCCCCAGCATTTT. Protein product: CASSTGQGEQPQHF.

A note on this clone: The identical CDR3 is also encoded by other nucleotide sequences in the sample. The rearrangement uses TRBV9 and TRBJ2-3; D might be TRBD2 (7 bases). The ends were cut back, 0 bases at V and 3 bases at J, with 14 bases in the middle. CDR3 length: 16 residues. Germline values: CDR1 SGDLS, CDR2 YYNGEE. The DNA of the CDR3 is TGTGCCAGCAGCGTAGCTGGGGGGGCCTCAACAGATACGCAGTATTTT. This codes for CASSVAGGASTDTQYF.

V is TRBV18 and J is TRBJ1-2; D possibly corresponds to TRBD1 (5 bases). The CDR3 is made up of 14 amino acids. V was trimmed by 1 base and J by 6 bases, leaving 12 bases between them. Germline V lookup: CDR1 KGHSH, CDR2 LQKENI. CDR3: CASSPQGYLDGYTF. The CDR3 coding sequence is TGTGCCAGCTCACCACAGGGGTATCTCGATGGCTACACCTTC.

J is TRBJ1-4 and V is TRBV27; D remains ambiguous. The length of the CDR3 is 16 residues. CDR1 and CDR2 from the germline V gene are MNHEY and SMNVEV (reference sequence). V was clipped by 5 bases and J by 3 bases, with 16 bases between them. CDR3 protein: CASSPPAGFPNEKLFF. The CDR3 DNA follows: TGTGCCAGCAGTCCTCCCGCGGGGTTCCCTAATGAAAAACTGTTTTTT.

This clone was counted only a few times. The chain is built from TRBV28 and TRBJ1-1; D perhaps matches TRBD1 (6 bases). Germline CDR1 is MDHEN and CDR2 is SYDVKM. The CDR3 sequence is 16 residues long. V was cut by 1 base and J by 2 bases, with 14 bases left in between. The CDR3 coding sequence is TGTGCCAGCAGTTTATCCATCCCACAGGGAAACACTGAAGCTTTCTTT. This encodes CASSLSIPQGNTEAFF.

The rearrangement links TRBV11-2 to TRBJ1-5; D not resolved. The V end was cut by 0 bases, the J end by 6 bases, with 9 bases between. Germline V gene lookup returns CDR1 SGHAT and CDR2 FQNNGV. The CDR3 consists of 14 residues. The CDR3 protein is CASSLDSPRQPQHF. In nucleotides, the CDR3 is TGTGCCAGCAGCTTAGATAGCCCACGTCAGCCCCAGCATTTT.

This clone came up a few times. The genes are TRBV3-1 (or the pseudogene TRBV3-2) and TRBJ2-5, with 10 bases fitting TRBD2. CDR1 and CDR2 from the germline V gene are LGHDT and YNNKEL (reference sequence). V was pared by 0 bases and J by 3 bases, with 10 bases of the junction left unmatched. The CDR3 consists of 18 residues. The CDR3 DNA follows: TGTGCCAGCAGCCAAGATCAGGAGCAGCGGGGGGGCAAAGAGACCCAGTACTTC. Protein: CASSQDQEQRGGKETQYF.